Listed below are T cell receptor beta chains from one sample, sequenced in a study of OX40 agonist ivuxolimab in advanced cancers. Libraries were prepared by immunoSEQ multiplex PCR; TCRdb keeps only in-frame clonotypes and omits some of them. There are about 82,000 clones in the sample; approximately 87% occur only once, and about 0.8% lies in the top ten. This material consisted of CD4+ or CD8+ T cells sorted from blood, taken in a trial of the OX40 agonist ivuxolimab. These receptors were collected from an adult with an advanced solid tumor such as melanoma, head and neck, liver or kidney cancer. CDR3s include the opening cysteine and the closing phenylalanine or tryptophan. D genes are given only for firm matches. Expanded clones get a size class; other rows say once, few or many, or leave the size out.

V gene: TRBV6-1
D gene: -
clone size: -
J gene: TRBJ1-6
CDR3 DNA: TGTGCCAGCAGTGAATACGGGGGGTCAGGTTATTCACCCCTCCACTTT
CDR3 protein: CASSEYGGSGYSPLHF

V gene: TRBV6-1
D gene: -
clone size: few
J gene: TRBJ1-2
CDR3 DNA: TGTGCCAGCAGTGAAGCATCAGGCCGTGGGGTCTATGGCTACACCTTC
CDR3 protein: CASSEASGRGVYGYTF

V gene: TRBV29-1
D gene: TRBD2
clone size: -
J gene: TRBJ2-2
CDR3 DNA: TGCAGCGTTGAAAGGGGTGGCGGGGGAAACACCGGGGAGCTGTTTTTT
CDR3 protein: CSVERGGGGNTGELFF

V gene: TRBV11-2
D gene: -
clone size: -
J gene: TRBJ1-2
CDR3 DNA: TGTGCCAGCAGCATAGGGGGAAACTATGGCTACACCTTC
CDR3 protein: CASSIGGNYGYTF

V gene: TRBV5-1
D gene: -
clone size: -
J gene: TRBJ2-3
CDR3 DNA: TGCGCCAGCAGCTTGGGGGCTCCCGATACGCAGTATTTT
CDR3 protein: CASSLGAPDTQYF

V gene: TRBV7-2
D gene: TRBD2
clone size: -
J gene: TRBJ2-2
CDR3 DNA: TGTGCCAGCAGCCCCTTCGGGGGGGTAGTAGGCACCGGGGAGCTGTTTTTT
CDR3 protein: CASSPFGGVVGTGELFF

V gene: TRBV9
D gene: TRBD2
clone size: -
J gene: TRBJ2-1
CDR3 DNA: TGTGCCAGCAGCTGGGGGACTAGCGGGTCCTACAATGAGCAGTTCTTC
CDR3 protein: CASSWGTSGSYNEQFF

V gene: TRBV5-8
D gene: -
clone size: -
J gene: TRBJ1-5
CDR3 DNA: TGTGCCAGCAGCTATCAGTCCGATCAGCCCCAGCATTTT
CDR3 protein: CASSYQSDQPQHF

V gene: TRBV5-1
D gene: TRBD1
clone size: -
J gene: TRBJ1-5
CDR3 DNA: TGCGCCAGCAGCCTCGGGACAGGGTTGCAGCCCCAGCATTTT
CDR3 protein: CASSLGTGLQPQHF

V gene: TRBV7-2
D gene: TRBD1
clone size: -
J gene: TRBJ2-7
CDR3 DNA: TGTGCCAGCAGCCCACAGGGACAGACCTACGAGCAGTACTTC
CDR3 protein: CASSPQGQTYEQYF

V gene: TRBV6-5
D gene: -
clone size: once
J gene: TRBJ2-2
CDR3 DNA: TGTGCCAGCAGTTTGGACGGGTACACCGGGGAGCTGTTTTTT
CDR3 protein: CASSLDGYTGELFF

V gene: TRBV11-1
D gene: TRBD1
clone size: -
J gene: TRBJ2-5
CDR3 DNA: TGTGCCAGCAGCCAGTTGGGACAGCGAAGGGAGACCCAGTACTTC
CDR3 protein: CASSQLGQRRETQYF

V gene: TRBV27
D gene: -
clone size: -
J gene: TRBJ1-6
CDR3 DNA: TGTGCCAGCAGTTTACAGGGCTCGATGAGCTCCTATAATTCACCCCTCCACTTT
CDR3 protein: CASSLQGSMSSYNSPLHF

V gene: TRBV4-2
D gene: -
clone size: -
J gene: TRBJ1-3
CDR3 DNA: TGTGCCAGCAGCCAAGGGGCCGGAGGGTTGTCTGGAAACACCATATATTTT
CDR3 protein: CASSQGAGGLSGNTIYF

V gene: TRBV1
D gene: -
clone size: -
J gene: TRBJ2-7
CDR3 DNA: TGCACTTCCGATTACGAGCAGTACTTC
CDR3 protein: CTSDYEQYF

V gene: TRBV7-8
D gene: -
clone size: -
J gene: TRBJ1-2
CDR3 DNA: TGTGCCAGCAGCGAACAGGAGAACTATGGCTACACCTTC
CDR3 protein: CASSEQENYGYTF

V gene: TRBV7-3
D gene: -
clone size: -
J gene: TRBJ2-5
CDR3 DNA: TGTGCCAGCTCCGATCAGGGGGGTGGAGAGACCCAGTACTTC
CDR3 protein: CASSDQGGGETQYF

V gene: TRBV5-1
D gene: -
clone size: -
J gene: TRBJ2-1
CDR3 DNA: TGCGCCAGCAGCCTACACAAAGGACAGTACAATGAGCAGTTCTTC
CDR3 protein: CASSLHKGQYNEQFF